This T cell receptor (beta chain) was captured by sequencing in a study of blood T cell repertoires in COVID-19. About the research overall: T cells, B-cell-depleted T cells, or PBMCs supplied cDNA or gDNA.

Clones were sequenced by immunoSEQ multiplex PCR, and TCRdb holds only the in-frame ones, with some missing. The table lists around 14,000 clones, 90% of them singletons. The V end lost 5 bases, the J end lost 3 bases, and 13 bases lay between the germline ends. There are 14 residues in the CDR3. Germline V gene data show CDR1 as MGHDK and CDR2 as SYGVNS. The receptor's source is a human donor in a cohort sampled during active COVID-19. The chain carries TRBV25-1 and TRBJ1-1, with a weak D call TRBD1 (6 bases). The specimen sequenced was peripheral blood. The DNA of the CDR3 is TGTGCCAGCAGTAAACAGGGTTACGACACTGAAGCTTTCTTT. It is translated as CASSKQGYDTEAFF. Based on the CDR3 plus reference TRBV25-1 and TRBJ1-1, the full variable domain is EADIYQTPRYLVIGTGKKITLECSQTMGHDKMYWYQQDPGMELHLIHYSYGVNSTEKGDLSSESTVSRIRTEHFPLTLESARPSHTSQYLCASSKQGYDTEAFFGQGTRLTVV.